The 22 T cell receptor beta chains below were found in one sample sequenced in a study of PD-1 blockade in mismatch repair-deficient tumors. Profiled with immunoSEQ multiplex PCR; TCRdb holds only in-frame clones, not every one. The table lists tens of thousands of clones, roughly 80% of them singletons. Sample: peripheral blood, taken 12 weeks after starting pembrolizumab. Receptor source: an adult with mismatch repair-deficient cancer.

The chain employs TRBV30 and TRBJ1-1; D not resolved. Germline lookup yields CDR1 GTSNPN and CDR2 SVGIG (reference sequence). The V end lost 1 base, the J end lost 8 bases, and 14 bases lay between the germline ends. The CDR3 is 13 amino acids. This chain's CDR3 is CAWSGTRLGEAFF. CDR3 nucleotides: TGTGCCTGGAGTGGGACCCGCCTGGGAGAAGCTTTCTTT. Full variable domain (rest looked up from reference TRBV30 and TRBJ1-1): SQTIHQWPATLVQPVGSPLSLECTVEGTSNPNLYWYRQAAGRGLQLLFYSVGIGQISSEVPQNLSASRPQDRQFILSSKKLLLSDSGFYLCAWSGTRLGEAFFGQGTRLTVV.

The V and J genes are TRBV9 and TRBJ2-5; unclear D gene. The CDR3 has 11 amino acids. The germline CDR1 and CDR2 sequences are SGDLS and YYNGEE. The CDR3 DNA reads TGTGCAAAGACCAGGCAAGAGACCCAGTACTTC. Translating it yields CAKTRQETQYF.

The chain combines TRBV10-3 with TRBJ2-7; unclear D gene. The CDR3 runs 16 residues. Germline values: CDR1 ENHRY, CDR2 SYGVKD. The V and J ends lost 0 bases and 0 bases respectively, with 12 bases between them. CDR3: CAISESHTRSSYEQYF. The CDR3 DNA is TGTGCCATCAGTGAGTCTCATACAAGGAGCTCCTACGAGCAGTACTTC.

V usage is TRBV19 and J usage is TRBJ2-7; TRBD2 aligns across 7 bases. The germline CDR1 and CDR2 sequences are LNHDA and SQIVND (reference sequence). This CDR3 is 17 amino acids long. V lost 4 bases and J lost 7; bases outside the gene matches: 19. The CDR3 DNA reads TGTGCCAGTAGTAGGTCGACTCCAGCGGGATCTGAGTCGGAGCAGTACTTC. Encoded protein: CASSRSTPAGSESEQYF.

Concerning this clone: Other nucleotide sequences from this sample produce the same CDR3. J is TRBJ1-1 and V is TRBV5-1; no clear D. CDR3 length: 14 residues. V was shortened by 0 bases and J by 1 base, with 7 bases between the two germline ends. In germline, CDR1 is SGHRS, CDR2 YFSETQ. CDR3 coding DNA: TGCGCCAGCAGCTTGGTCTCCAGGAACACTGAAGCTTTCTTT. This translates into CASSLVSRNTEAFF. The whole variable domain, filled in from reference TRBV5-1 and TRBJ1-1, reads KAGVTQTPRYLIKTRGQQVTLSCSPISGHRSVSWYQQTPGQGLQFLFEYFSETQRNKGNFPGRFSGRQFSNSRSEMNVSTLELGDSALYLCASSLVSRNTEAFFGQGTRLTVV.

The CDR3 reads CASSLNPNEQFF. Here the CDR3 DNA reads TGTGCCAGCAGCTTAAACCCCAATGAGCAGTTCTTC. This chain connects TRBV11-2 to TRBJ2-1, with D unclear. The CDR3 length is 12 residues. V lost 2 bases and J lost 6, with 5 bases in between. Germline CDR1 SGHAT, CDR2 FQNNGV.

This clone was detected once. The V and J genes are TRBV13 and TRBJ2-3; 8 bases are shared with TRBD2. This CDR3 comprises 17 residues. The V and J ends lost 1 base and 3 bases, in that order; junction bases with no gene match: 9. In germline, CDR1 is PRHDT, CDR2 FYEKMQ (reference sequence). The chain's CDR3 is CASSLAYDGRGTDTQYF. The CDR3 region has the DNA TGTGCCAGCAGCTTAGCCTACGACGGGAGGGGTACAGATACGCAGTATTTT.

The chain carries TRBV6-6 and TRBJ2-6; D is ambiguous. Germline V gene sequence: CDR1 MNHNY, CDR2 SVGAGI (reference sequence). The CDR3 is made up of 15 amino acids. The V gene lost 2 bases and the J gene lost 0 bases, with 5 bases spanning the gap. CDR3 DNA: TGTGCCAGCAGTTACCCGGGCTCTGGGGCCAACGTCCTGACTTTC. Residues: CASSYPGSGANVLTF.

The V and J genes are TRBV7-8 and TRBJ2-2; D is unclear. Trimming removed 5 bases at V and 1 base at J, with 5 bases between. The CDR3 spans 13 residues. Germline V CDR1 and CDR2: SGHVS, FQNEAQ. The CDR3 DNA reads TGTGCCAGCAGCACCAAGAACACCGGGGAGCTGTTTTTT. Translating it yields CASSTKNTGELFF.

The chain employs TRBV30 and TRBJ2-2; tentative D call: TRBD1 (6 bases). With 1 base removed from V and 4 bases from J, the gap between germline ends came to 10 bases. The CDR3 loop spans 14 amino acids. In germline, CDR1 is GTSNPN, CDR2 SVGIG (reference sequence). CDR3 in DNA: TGTGCCTGGAGTGCAGGGGTGGTCACCGGGGAGCTGTTTTTT. This translates into CAWSAGVVTGELFF.

The V and J genes are TRBV5-1 and TRBJ2-2; 10 positions match TRBD2. The V gene's germline CDR1 is SGHRS and CDR2 YFSETQ. CDR3 length equals 17 residues. The V gene end was trimmed by 3 bases and the J gene end by 6 bases; junction bases not matched to a gene: 11. The CDR3 loop reads CASSSTASGSWAGELFF. As DNA, the CDR3 is TGCGCCAGCAGCTCCACGGCTAGCGGGAGTTGGGCCGGGGAGCTGTTTTTT.

This chain joins TRBV9 and TRBJ2-1; 10 bases agree with TRBD2. CDR3 size: 16 residues. J was trimmed by 5 bases and V by 2 bases; bases with no gene match: 7. Germline CDR1 and CDR2: SGDLS and YYNGEE. The CDR3 is CASSVLPSGSHNEQFF. CDR3 nucleotide sequence: TGTGCCAGCAGCGTCCTCCCTAGCGGGAGCCACAATGAGCAGTTCTTC.

The genes are TRBV11-1 and TRBJ2-1, with 9 bases fitting TRBD2. The V gene's germline CDR1 is SGHAT and CDR2 FQDESV (reference sequence). V gave up 1 base and J gave up 1 base; unmatched junction bases: 5. There are 17 residues in the CDR3. The CDR3 region has the DNA TGTGCCAGCAGCTTAGGAATGGCGGGAGGGTCCTACAATGAGCAGTTCTTC. It translates to CASSLGMAGGSYNEQFF.

The CDR3 DNA is TGTGCCAGCAGGAAACAACCGGGACAGGGAGTGCGAGAGACCCAGTACTTC. This codes for CASRKQPGQGVRETQYF. The genes are TRBV2 and TRBJ2-5; 9 bases match TRBD1. The CDR3 contains 17 residues. Germline V gene data show CDR1 as SNHLY and CDR2 as FYNNEI. Losses at the gene ends were 6 bases for V and 4 bases for J; bases not matched to a gene: 15.

The chain combines TRBV7-9 with TRBJ2-3; possible D gene TRBD1, 5 bases. V was shortened by 4 bases and J by 1 base, with 9 bases between the two germline ends. This CDR3 is built from 14 residues. Germline CDR1 is SEHNR and CDR2 is FQNEAQ (reference sequence). CDR3 residues: CASSSGFGTDTQYF. The DNA for the CDR3 is TGTGCCAGCAGCTCAGGGTTCGGCACAGATACGCAGTATTTT.

The chain recombines TRBV19 with TRBJ2-1; 9 bases are shared with TRBD2. The CDR3 runs 15 residues. Losses at the gene ends were 3 bases for V and 10 bases for J; bases not matched to a gene: 10. Germline assignment: CDR1 LNHDA and CDR2 SQIVND (reference sequence). The CDR3 DNA follows: TGTGCCAGTAGTATGAGTGCTAGCGGGATCGACGAGCAGTTCTTC. It translates to CASSMSASGIDEQFF.

This clone was picked up a small number of times. The chain carries TRBV4-3 and TRBJ2-2; 12 bases are a match to TRBD2. The CDR3 runs 17 residues. J gave up 7 bases and V 0 bases, and 6 bases lay outside the gene matches. The germline V gene has CDR1 LGHNA and CDR2 YSLEER. As DNA, the CDR3 is TGCGCCAGCAGCCAAGAGACTAGCGGGAGAAGTATCGGGGAGCTGTTTTTT. Translating gives CASSQETSGRSIGELFF.

This sequence joins TRBV7-8 and TRBJ2-3, with D possibly being TRBD1 (5 bases). Germline V gene data show CDR1 as SGHVS and CDR2 as FQNEAQ. The CDR3 is 17 residues long. V was cut by 5 bases and J by 0 bases, with 18 bases left in between. The CDR3 spells CASSPRADTTSTDTQYF. The CDR3 coding sequence is TGTGCCAGCAGCCCCCGGGCGGACACCACTAGCACAGATACGCAGTATTTT.

The chain combines TRBV7-2 with TRBJ2-2, with a weak D call TRBD1 (6 bases). Trimming stripped 5 bases from V and 7 bases from J, with 14 bases between. The germline gives CDR1 SGHTA, CDR2 FQGNSA. CDR3 length equals 14 residues. CDR3 sequence: CASSEQGYGGELFF. DNA of the CDR3: TGTGCCAGCAGCGAACAGGGATATGGCGGGGAGCTGTTTTTT.

The chain couples TRBV6-1 to TRBJ1-4; tentatively, D is TRBD1 (5 bases). Trimming removed 0 bases at V and 11 bases at J, with 7 bases between. This CDR3 is 12 amino acids long. CDR1 is MNHNS, CDR2 SASEGT, per germline. CDR3 in amino acids: CASSEAGGKLFF. CDR3 in DNA: TGTGCCAGCAGTGAAGCGGGGGGGAAACTGTTTTTT.

This clone turned up a few times. J is TRBJ1-5 and V is TRBV19; 8 nucleotides line up with TRBD1. After removal of 7 bases from V and 7 bases from J, the junction contained 9 bases not matched to a gene. CDR1 is LNHDA, CDR2 SQIVND, per germline (reference sequence). The CDR3 loop spans 14 amino acids. The chain's CDR3 is CASNRQGYKQPQHF. CDR3 sequence (DNA): TGTGCCAGTAATCGACAGGGGTATAAGCAGCCCCAGCATTTT.

J is TRBJ1-1 and V is TRBV11-3, with TRBD1 identical over 11 bases. CDR1 is SGHNT and CDR2 is YENEEA in the germline V gene. Unmatched junction bases numbered 8, after V lost 6 bases and J lost 5 bases. This CDR3 contains 15 residues. The CDR3 DNA follows: TGTGCCAGCAGTAATGTGGGACAGGGGGGAACTGAAGCTTTCTTT. Translating it yields CASSNVGQGGTEAFF.